Given below is one T cell receptor beta chain in context. CDR3 length: 15 residues. The cohort comprised adults aged about 18 to 100 years residing in under 30 US areas. Participants had their cohort set by participant-reported clinical history. The data derive from a study of blood T cell repertoires in COVID-19. Authors' data handling: Counts of nucleated cells, estimated from reference gene primer amplification, were obtained. Assay used: immunoSEQ multiplex PCR; TCRdb lists only in-frame clones, some missing. The V and J calls and clone size are taken from that table; D and trimming were inferred from the DNA. Of 150,000 or so clones listed, approximately 80% were seen once; the top ten hold 10% to 15%.

The chain uses TRBV12-2 and TRBJ2-1; the tabulated D call, TRBD2, remains unverified against the DNA. TRBV12-2 is annotated as a pseudogene. Sequenced sample: PBMCs or T cells enriched from blood (not recorded which). The receptor comes from an older woman who had recovered from COVID-19. This CDR3 reads CASRLPSGAYNEQFF. The CDR3, as DNA: TGTGCAAGTCGCCTCCCAAGCGGTGCTTACAATGAGCAGTTCTTC.